This is a list of T cell receptor beta chains from one sample in a study of blood T cells in healthy people across ages. TCRdb analysed the 5' RACE reads with MiXCR anew, one entry per CDR3 protein. This sample has roughly 1,000,000 distinct CDR3 sequences; 20% to 25% occur once, and the top ten carry around 0.75%. This sample was shared with a second study, whose subject was T cells of mothers and their children.

The sequencing input was blood. The source of these receptors is a girl aged 2-10 years in good health. Each CDR3 is given with its conserved first and last residue. Fields, in order: V gene, D gene, clone size, J gene, CDR3 DNA, CDR3 protein. The D gene is left open where the match is weak. Size is stated for part of the rows, as once, few or many counts, or as a class when the clone is expanded.

V gene: TRBV7-8
D gene: NA
clone size: once
J gene: TRBJ2-5
CDR3 DNA: TGTGCCAGCAGCCCCCTGGGGAGACAGGTCCAAGAGACCCAGTACTTC
CDR3 protein: CASSPLGRQVQETQYF

V gene: TRBV19
D gene: TRBD2
clone size: few
J gene: TRBJ2-1
CDR3 DNA: TGTGCCAGTATGGGGACTAGCGGTGTCAATGAGCAGTTCTTC
CDR3 protein: CASMGTSGVNEQFF

V gene: TRBV28
D gene: NA
clone size: few
J gene: TRBJ2-5
CDR3 DNA: TGTGCCAGCAGTAACCACGCTGGGGGCCAAGAGACCCAGTACTTC
CDR3 protein: CASSNHAGGQETQYF

V gene: TRBV7-8
D gene: TRBD2
clone size: many
J gene: TRBJ2-1
CDR3 DNA: TGTGCCAGCAGTCGGACTAGCGGGAGTTACAATGAGCAGTTCTTC
CDR3 protein: CASSRTSGSYNEQFF

V gene: TRBV12-5
D gene: NA
clone size: few
J gene: TRBJ2-1
CDR3 DNA: TGTGCTAGTGGCCCGCTGGGGTATAATGGGGAGTTC
CDR3 protein: CASGPLGYNGEF

V gene: TRBV7-9
D gene: NA
clone size: NA
J gene: TRBJ1-3
CDR3 DNA: TGTGCCAGCAGCTTAGACAGTTATCCTGGAAACACCATATATTTT
CDR3 protein: CASSLDSYPGNTIYF

V gene: TRBV9
D gene: NA
clone size: many
J gene: TRBJ2-3
CDR3 DNA: TGTGCCAGCAGCGTAGATGGGACGGCAACCCCTGAGGATACGCAGTATTTT
CDR3 protein: CASSVDGTATPEDTQYF

V gene: TRBV29-1
D gene: NA
clone size: many
J gene: TRBJ1-1
CDR3 DNA: TGCAGCGTGGAGGGGGGGAACACTGAAGCTTTCTTT
CDR3 protein: CSVEGGNTEAFF

V gene: TRBV10-2
D gene: TRBD2
clone size: NA
J gene: TRBJ2-5
CDR3 DNA: TGCGCCAGCATGGTGACGGGGGGGCTACAAGAGACCCAGTACTTC
CDR3 protein: CASMVTGGLQETQYF

V gene: TRBV28
D gene: TRBD1
clone size: NA
J gene: TRBJ2-2
CDR3 DNA: TGTGCCAGCAGCACGATTAGGGGGCGGTGGACCGGGGAGCTGTTTTTT
CDR3 protein: CASSTIRGRWTGELFF

V gene: TRBV4-3
D gene: NA
clone size: NA
J gene: TRBJ2-5
CDR3 DNA: TGCGCCAGCAGCCAAGGCTCCGGGACAAATCAAGAGACCCAGTACTTC
CDR3 protein: CASSQGSGTNQETQYF

V gene: TRBV29-1
D gene: NA
clone size: few
J gene: TRBJ1-1
CDR3 DNA: TGCAGCGTAACGACAGGCCTTGAAGCTTTCTTT
CDR3 protein: CSVTTGLEAFF

V gene: TRBV2
D gene: NA
clone size: NA
J gene: TRBJ2-5
CDR3 DNA: TGTGCCAGCAGTGAATTTGTGATAGAGACCCAGTACTTC
CDR3 protein: CASSEFVIETQYF

V gene: TRBV20-1
D gene: TRBD1
clone size: NA
J gene: TRBJ2-7
CDR3 DNA: TGCAGTGCTAGAATGCCCCGGACAGGGGCCTACGAGCAGTACTTC
CDR3 protein: CSARMPRTGAYEQYF

V gene: TRBV7-2
D gene: NA
clone size: NA
J gene: TRBJ2-3
CDR3 DNA: TGTGCCAGCAGACGCCGGGACTCCAGCGCAGATACGCAGTATTTT
CDR3 protein: CASRRRDSSADTQYF

V gene: TRBV27
D gene: NA
clone size: NA
J gene: TRBJ2-5
CDR3 DNA: TGTGCCAGCAGTTTAGCGTCTACTTTCCAAGAGACCCAGTACTTC
CDR3 protein: CASSLASTFQETQYF

V gene: TRBV7-9
D gene: TRBD2
clone size: NA
J gene: TRBJ2-1
CDR3 DNA: TGTGCCAGCAGCTTATTGCGGGGGGGTTTCGAGGATGAGCAGTTCTTC
CDR3 protein: CASSLLRGGFEDEQFF

V gene: TRBV20-1
D gene: NA
clone size: few
J gene: TRBJ2-5
CDR3 DNA: TGCAGTGCTAAAGAGGGGCGGACTGGGCGGGAGACCCAGTACTTC
CDR3 protein: CSAKEGRTGRETQYF

V gene: TRBV9
D gene: TRBD1
clone size: NA
J gene: TRBJ2-4
CDR3 DNA: TGTGCCAGCAGCGAAACAGGGGGCACATTCATTCAGTACTTC
CDR3 protein: CASSETGGTFIQYF

V gene: TRBV12-3/TRBV12-4
D gene: NA
clone size: NA
J gene: TRBJ1-4
CDR3 DNA: TGTGCCAGCAGAACAGGGCACACTAATGAAAAACTGTTTTTT
CDR3 protein: CASRTGHTNEKLFF

V gene: TRBV29-1
D gene: NA
clone size: NA
J gene: TRBJ2-3
CDR3 DNA: TGCAGCGTTGTGGGGTATCAAAACACAGATACGCAGTATTTT
CDR3 protein: CSVVGYQNTDTQYF

V gene: TRBV7-7
D gene: NA
clone size: few
J gene: TRBJ2-5
CDR3 DNA: TGTGCTAGCAGCCCTCTCTCCCCACTAGAATTAGGACCATCACTACAAGAGACCCAGTACTTC
CDR3 protein: CASSPLSPLELGPSLQETQYF

V gene: TRBV7-2
D gene: NA
clone size: NA
J gene: TRBJ2-5
CDR3 DNA: TGTGCCAGCAGCTTAGAAGGGATCGAGACCCAGTACTTC
CDR3 protein: CASSLEGIETQYF

V gene: TRBV20-1
D gene: NA
clone size: few
J gene: TRBJ2-7
CDR3 DNA: TGCAGTGCTATTAACCCGGGACTTCTTTCCTACGAGCAGTACTTC
CDR3 protein: CSAINPGLLSYEQYF

V gene: TRBV20-1
D gene: TRBD2
clone size: NA
J gene: TRBJ2-7
CDR3 DNA: TGCAGTGCTATCGGGCGGGAGGTCAACGAGCAGTACTTC
CDR3 protein: CSAIGREVNEQYF

V gene: TRBV24-1
D gene: TRBD2
clone size: NA
J gene: TRBJ2-1
CDR3 DNA: TGTGCCACGGGACTAGCCGAACTTTACAATGAGCAGTTCTTC
CDR3 protein: CATGLAELYNEQFF

V gene: TRBV20-1
D gene: TRBD2
clone size: few
J gene: TRBJ2-5
CDR3 DNA: TGCGGTGCTAGAGATCCGGGAGGGGCGGATTTTGAGACCCAGTACTTC
CDR3 protein: CGARDPGGADFETQYF

V gene: TRBV6-2/TRBV6-3
D gene: NA
clone size: few
J gene: TRBJ2-7
CDR3 DNA: TGTGCCAGCAGTTACTCACTCATCTACGAGCAGTACTTC
CDR3 protein: CASSYSLIYEQYF

V gene: TRBV7-3
D gene: NA
clone size: NA
J gene: TRBJ2-2
CDR3 DNA: TGTGCCAGCAGCCCCGGGGGGCGGGACACCGGGGAGCTGTTTTTT
CDR3 protein: CASSPGGRDTGELFF

V gene: TRBV20-1
D gene: TRBD2
clone size: NA
J gene: TRBJ2-1
CDR3 DNA: TGCAGTGCTGTAGGGGCTAGCGGGAGTATCACCTACAATGAGCAGTTCTTC
CDR3 protein: CSAVGASGSITYNEQFF

V gene: TRBV20-1
D gene: NA
clone size: NA
J gene: TRBJ1-5
CDR3 DNA: TGCAGTGCTAGGGGGACCGAACATCAGCCCCAGCATTTT
CDR3 protein: CSARGTEHQPQHF

V gene: TRBV11-2
D gene: TRBD2
clone size: few
J gene: TRBJ2-7
CDR3 DNA: TGTGCCAGCAGCCATGGACTAGCGGGAGGGACCGAGCAGTACTTC
CDR3 protein: CASSHGLAGGTEQYF

V gene: TRBV28
D gene: NA
clone size: few
J gene: TRBJ1-3
CDR3 DNA: TGTGCCAGCAGTTTTGCGGGCGAGAAACACTCTGGAAACACCATATATTTT
CDR3 protein: CASSFAGEKHSGNTIYF

V gene: TRBV7-9
D gene: NA
clone size: NA
J gene: TRBJ2-1
CDR3 DNA: TGTGCCAGCAGCTTCGACAGGATCCCGTCGGGGGAGCAGTTCTTC
CDR3 protein: CASSFDRIPSGEQFF

V gene: TRBV29-1
D gene: TRBD1
clone size: once
J gene: TRBJ2-3
CDR3 DNA: TGCAGCGCAGGACAGGGTAGGGCAGATACGCAGTATTTT
CDR3 protein: CSAGQGRADTQYF

V gene: TRBV20-1
D gene: TRBD1
clone size: few
J gene: TRBJ2-3
CDR3 DNA: TGCAGTGCTAGGGCCCGGACAGGGGGTCGGACAGATACGCAGTATTTT
CDR3 protein: CSARARTGGRTDTQYF

V gene: TRBV12-3/TRBV12-4
D gene: NA
clone size: few
J gene: TRBJ2-5
CDR3 DNA: TGTGCCAGCAGTGGAGGGGGGAAAGGCCAAGAGACCCAGTACTTC
CDR3 protein: CASSGGGKGQETQYF

V gene: TRBV4-1
D gene: NA
clone size: NA
J gene: TRBJ1-2
CDR3 DNA: TGCGCCAGCAGCCAAGAGTTAGGTATGAGGGATCGGAATGGCTACACCTTC
CDR3 protein: CASSQELGMRDRNGYTF

V gene: TRBV5-1
D gene: NA
clone size: few
J gene: TRBJ1-6
CDR3 DNA: TGCGCCAGCAGCTACGGGGGGGCACCCCTCCACTTT
CDR3 protein: CASSYGGAPLHF

V gene: TRBV10-3
D gene: TRBD2
clone size: NA
J gene: TRBJ2-7
CDR3 DNA: TGTGCCATCAGTGAACTAGCGGGAGTCTCCCCCTACGAGCAGTACTTC
CDR3 protein: CAISELAGVSPYEQYF

V gene: TRBV20-1
D gene: NA
clone size: NA
J gene: TRBJ2-5
CDR3 DNA: TGCAGTGCTAGTAAAGCCTCGGAGACCCAGTACTTC
CDR3 protein: CSASKASETQYF

V gene: TRBV28
D gene: TRBD2
clone size: NA
J gene: TRBJ2-5
CDR3 DNA: TGTGCCAGCAGTGTCTCGACTAGCGGGAGTTTGGAGACCCAGTACTTC
CDR3 protein: CASSVSTSGSLETQYF

V gene: TRBV20-1
D gene: NA
clone size: NA
J gene: TRBJ1-2
CDR3 DNA: TGCAGTGCTAACAGAGAACCTCTTGGCTACACCTTC
CDR3 protein: CSANREPLGYTF

V gene: TRBV20-1
D gene: NA
clone size: NA
J gene: TRBJ2-1
CDR3 DNA: TGCAGTGCTAGGGACCAGGGCTCCTCCTACAATGAGCAGTTCTTC
CDR3 protein: CSARDQGSSYNEQFF

V gene: TRBV7-9
D gene: NA
clone size: many
J gene: TRBJ1-2
CDR3 DNA: TGTGCCAGCAGCCTTCTTGACTATGGCTACACCTTC
CDR3 protein: CASSLLDYGYTF

V gene: TRBV29-1
D gene: TRBD1
clone size: few
J gene: TRBJ1-1
CDR3 DNA: TGCAGCGTTGTCGCGGGGGACAGGAGGAACACTGAAGCTTTCTTT
CDR3 protein: CSVVAGDRRNTEAFF

V gene: TRBV9
D gene: NA
clone size: NA
J gene: TRBJ1-4
CDR3 DNA: TGTGCCAGCAGCGTAGCTGGGGCACTTAATGAAAAACTGTTTTTT
CDR3 protein: CASSVAGALNEKLFF

V gene: TRBV9
D gene: NA
clone size: NA
J gene: TRBJ2-5
CDR3 DNA: TGTGCCAGCAGCACGGACGGTACTTTGGGGGAGCAGTACTTC
CDR3 protein: CASSTDGTLGEQYF

V gene: TRBV21-1
D gene: NA
clone size: NA
J gene: TRBJ2-7
CDR3 DNA: TGTGCCATCTTCATGCAGTACTTC
CDR3 protein: CAIFMQYF

V gene: TRBV4-1
D gene: NA
clone size: NA
J gene: TRBJ2-7
CDR3 DNA: TGCGCCAGCAGCCAAGATGGACGGGGTTCCTACGAGCAGTACTTC
CDR3 protein: CASSQDGRGSYEQYF